Each of the 17 T cell receptor beta chains below was sequenced from the same sample in a study of regulatory T cells in long-lasting Graves disease. Building of the TCR beta libraries involved iRepertoire HTBI primers and Arm-PCR of CDR3 regions. TCRdb reprocessed the multiplex PCR reads with MiXCR, giving one entry per CDR3 protein. The sample lists more than 400,000 distinct CDR3 sequences; 15% to 20% were seen once. Documented time point: newly diagnosed GD, antithyroid drugs for less than 3 months. Scientists built the TCR library using RNA that was extracted from PBMCs. This sample was also put to use in a study of T cells in Graves' hyperthyroidism and ophthalmopathy.

The material was peripheral blood mononuclear cells (PBMCs), obtained at new diagnosis, from a patient treated with antithyroid drugs. All receptors come from a man aged 35 to 55 with Graves disease.

This clonotype came up many times. The V and J genes are TRBV28 and TRBJ2-4; D may correspond to TRBD1 or TRBD2 (6 bases each). Deletions cut 2 bases from V and 6 bases from J, with 14 bases between. The germline gives CDR1 MDHEN, CDR2 SYDVKM. The CDR3 consists of 15 residues. The CDR3 bases are TGTGCCAGCAGTTTACGAGGGGGGCCGGCAAACATTCAGTACTTC. This codes for CASSLRGGPANIQYF.

The table lists this clonotype with a few counts. The chain recombines TRBV3-1 with TRBJ2-4, with TRBD1 matching 8 bases. V was pared by 0 bases and J by 8 bases, with 6 bases of the junction left unmatched. Looked up from germline, CDR1 is LGHDT and CDR2 is YNNKEL (reference sequence). The CDR3 runs 15 residues. CDR3 in amino acids: CASSQEARGRDIQYF. The CDR3 DNA follows: TGTGCCAGCAGCCAAGAGGCCAGGGGGCGAGACATTCAGTACTTC.

The rearrangement uses TRBV20-1 and TRBJ2-1; D perhaps matches TRBD2 (6 bases). Germline V gives CDR1 DFQATT, CDR2 SNEGSKA (reference sequence). V lost 4 bases, J lost 0 bases, and 16 bases lay in between. CDR3 length: 16 amino acids. The CDR3 bases are TGCAGTGCTAAAGATCTGGAGGGAACCTCCTACAATGAGCAGTTCTTC. Amino acids: CSAKDLEGTSYNEQFF.

There are many counts of this clonotype. This CDR3 reads CASNGIVRGEQYF. The CDR3 DNA sequence: TGTGCCAGCAATGGAATAGTGAGAGGCGAGCAGTACTTC. The chain uses TRBV28 and TRBJ2-7; no clear D gene. Trimming shortened V by 7 bases and J by 6 bases, and 16 bases separated the two germline ends. This CDR3 is built from 13 residues. Germline-derived CDR1 and CDR2 are MDHEN and SYDVKM.

In this sample, this clonotype turned up many times. The genes are TRBV10-3 and TRBJ2-7; 12 bases line up with TRBD1. This CDR3 is built from 14 residues. The V gene end was trimmed by 5 bases and the J gene end by 6 bases; junction bases not matched to a gene: 5. Germline V gene sequence: CDR1 ENHRY, CDR2 SYGVKD. The CDR3 DNA follows: TGTGCCATCAGTCCGGGACAGGGGGCGCGCGAGCAGTACTTC. This sequence encodes CAISPGQGAREQYF.

This clonotype came up many times. The rearrangement uses TRBV6-1 and TRBJ2-7, with a possible D match to TRBD2 (6 bases). Trimming removed 8 bases at V and 2 bases at J, with 10 bases between. The CDR3 is 12 amino acids. The V gene's germline CDR1 is MNHNS and CDR2 SASEGT. In DNA, the CDR3 is TGTGCCAGCGGGGACTTAGCCTACGAGCAGTACTTC. Its protein product is CASGDLAYEQYF.

This clonotype was observed at least ten times. The chain joins TRBV2 to TRBJ2-2, with 11 bases aligning to TRBD1. V shed 4 bases, J shed 7 bases, and the junction held 5 bases outside the gene matches. The CDR3 is 15 residues long. Per the germline V gene, CDR1 is SNHLY and CDR2 is FYNNEI. CDR3 bases: TGTGCCAGCAGTGCCGGGACAGGGGGGATCGGGGAGCTGTTTTTT. Its translation is CASSAGTGGIGELFF.

This chain connects TRBV7-2 to TRBJ2-1; 14 bases agree with TRBD2. The ends lost 5 bases at V and 3 bases at J; junction bases unmatched: 12. The CDR3 is 19 amino acids. Germline assignment: CDR1 SGHTA and CDR2 FQGNSA. The CDR3 loop is CASSGDKTSGRAYYNEQFF. The CDR3 DNA reads TGTGCCAGCAGCGGAGATAAGACTAGCGGGAGGGCCTACTACAATGAGCAGTTCTTC.

There are a few counts of this clonotype. The rearrangement uses TRBV12-5 and TRBJ2-3; no clear D gene. Germline values: CDR1 LGHNT, CDR2 FRNRAP. V was trimmed by 1 base and J by 1 base, leaving 9 bases between them. This CDR3 spans 15 amino acids. The CDR3 DNA follows: TGTGCTAGTGGTTTGGCCCCGGATGGCACAGATACGCAGTATTTT. It translates to CASGLAPDGTDTQYF. The full variable domain, with the rest looked up from reference TRBV12-5 and TRBJ2-3, is DARVTQTPRHKVTEMGQEVTMRCQPILGHNTVFWYRQTMMQGLELLAYFRNRAPLDDSGMPKDRFSAEMPDATLATLKIQPSEPRDSAVYFCASGLAPDGTDTQYFGPGTRLTVL.

This sequence joins TRBV20-1 and TRBJ2-2; 9 positions match TRBD1. Per germline, CDR1 DFQATT and CDR2 SNEGSKA (reference sequence). This CDR3 contains 17 residues. V was pared by 6 bases and J by 4 bases, with 15 bases of the junction left unmatched. Written as DNA, the CDR3 is TGCAGTGCCAGCACCGGGACAGGGCCGACCTCCACCGGGGAGCTGTTTTTT. It yields the protein CSASTGTGPTSTGELFF.

This clonotype came up many times. One junction end does not reproduce the germline sequence, and a read error may be involved. V gene TRBV5-1 combines with J gene TRBJ2-3; D remains ambiguous. Germline V gives CDR1 SGHRS, CDR2 YFSETQ. The CDR3 is 17 residues long. This CDR3 is CASSLAGRTWGTDTQYF. In DNA form, the CDR3 reads TGTGCCAGCAGCTTGGCCGGTCGGACGTGGGGCACAGATACGCAGTATTTT.

This clonotype has at least ten counts. This chain uses TRBV12-3 or TRBV12-4 with TRBJ1-1; D remains unclear. V lost 2 bases and J lost 0, with 7 bases in between. There are 14 residues in the CDR3. CDR3 in amino acids: CASSLRWVNTEAFF. CDR3 coding DNA: TGTGCCAGCAGTTTAAGGTGGGTGAACACTGAAGCTTTCTTT.

This clonotype was counted once. In nucleotides, the CDR3 is TGTGCCACCAGTGATAAGACAACCGACACCGGGGAGCTGTTTTTT. Translating it yields CATSDKTTDTGELFF. The rearrangement uses TRBV24-1 and TRBJ2-2, with D uncertain. The CDR3 has 15 amino acids. CDR1 KGHDR and CDR2 SFDVKD come from the germline V gene. The V end was cut by 3 bases, the J end by 3 bases, with 10 bases between.

This clonotype showed up just a few times. The gene calls are TRBV24-1 and TRBJ1-5; D call uncertain. Trimming removed 2 bases from V and 6 bases from J, with 7 bases in between. The length of the CDR3 is 13 residues. Germline CDR1 is KGHDR and CDR2 is SFDVKD. CDR3: CATSDSGFQPQHF. The CDR3 nucleotides read TGTGCCACCAGTGATTCGGGGTTTCAGCCCCAGCATTTT.

As concerns this clonotype: Lacking the conserved final phenylalanine or tryptophan, this CDR3 likely reflects a read error. This chain uses TRBV28 with TRBJ2-3, with TRBD2 identical over 11 bases. V dropped 8 bases and J dropped 4; count of bases not matched to a gene: 14. The CDR3 has 17 amino acids. The germline V gene has CDR1 MDHEN and CDR2 SYDVKM. The CDR3 DNA is TGTGCCAGCGAGACCTTTAGCGGGAGGGTGGGTGCAGATACGCAGTATATT. Its translation is CASETFSGRVGADTQYI.

This clonotype has at least ten counts. CDR3 coding DNA: TGTGCCAGCAGCTTGCCCGGACCCACCGGGGAGCTGTTTTTT. Protein sequence: CASSLPGPTGELFF. The rearrangement links TRBV5-5 to TRBJ2-2; D uncertain. From germline, CDR1 is SGHKS and CDR2 YYEKEE (reference sequence). The V and J ends lost 1 base and 4 bases respectively, with 8 bases between them. There are 14 residues in the CDR3.

The chain is built from TRBV6-5 and TRBJ2-7, with D unresolved. V dropped 0 bases and J dropped 6 bases, with 9 bases sitting between them. CDR1 and CDR2 from the germline V gene are MNHEY and SVGAGI. This CDR3 is 13 amino acids long. The CDR3 region has the DNA TGTGCCAGCAGTTACTCCACCCCCATCGAGCAGTACTTC. Translation gives CASSYSTPIEQYF.